This T cell receptor (beta chain) emerged from a study of type 1 regulatory T cells. As for the study in general: An in vitro protocol generated T-allo10, a Tr1-enriched, alloantigen-specific CD4 T cell product.

This CDR3 contains 11 residues. Between the trimmed V and J ends, which lost 1 base and 10 bases, there was a span of 5 bases. CDR1 and CDR2 (germline): LGHDT, YNNKEL (reference sequence). T-allo10 cells from the graft donor were described as anergic, host-alloantigen-specific, and alloantigen-specific suppressors. Turning to this clonotype: Its antigen is unidentified.

Each CDR3 protein is one row after TCRdb ran MiXCR on the reads. This sample carries tens of thousands of distinct CDR3 sequences, 72% of them seen once, and the ten largest clones take 14%. The specimen was cultured T cells, either the whole culture or a sorted T cell fraction (not recorded which). Subset defined: Tr1-enriched cell product generated in vitro against host alloantigens. The chain joins TRBV3-1 to TRBJ2-1; D is undetermined. The TCR was taken from a human donor in good health. The CDR3 bases are TGTGCCAGCAGCCAAGCGGCCGAGCAGTTCTTC. Protein sequence: CASSQAAEQFF.